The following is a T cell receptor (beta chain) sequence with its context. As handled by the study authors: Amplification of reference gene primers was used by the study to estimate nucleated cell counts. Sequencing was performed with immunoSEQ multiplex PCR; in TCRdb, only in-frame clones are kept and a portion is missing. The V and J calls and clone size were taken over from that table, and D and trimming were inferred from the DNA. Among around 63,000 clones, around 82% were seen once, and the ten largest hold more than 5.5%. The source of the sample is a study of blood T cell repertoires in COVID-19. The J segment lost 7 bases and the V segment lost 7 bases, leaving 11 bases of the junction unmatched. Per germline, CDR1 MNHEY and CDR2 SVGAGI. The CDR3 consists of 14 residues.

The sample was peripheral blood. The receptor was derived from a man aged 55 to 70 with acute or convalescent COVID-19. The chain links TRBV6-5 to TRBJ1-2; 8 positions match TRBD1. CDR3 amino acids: CASTRADRAVGYTF. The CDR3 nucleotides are TGTGCCAGCACTCGGGCGGACAGGGCGGTTGGCTACACCTTC.